This T cell receptor beta chain was recorded in a study of cytomegalovirus exposure and HLA in healthy donors. Study-wide points: Researchers counted 164 TCR beta chains as cytomegalovirus-associated.

Sequencing used immunoSEQ multiplex PCR; TCRdb keeps in-frame clones, though not all of them. The data show 60,000 to 80,000 clones, approximately 80% seen once. V shed 8 bases and J 0 bases; nucleotides not matched to a gene: 11. Per the germline V gene, CDR1 is SGHRS and CDR2 is YFSETQ. This CDR3 comprises 16 residues. Turning to this clone: The antigen remains unidentified.

Input material: PBMCs. This receptor was obtained from a man younger than 40 in good health and CMV-seronegative. The chain couples TRBV5-1 to TRBJ1-2; TRBD1 matches 9 bases. The chain's CDR3 is CASSSGQGLSNYGYTF. The CDR3 DNA reads TGCGCCAGTTCCTCGGGACAGGGCCTTTCTAACTATGGCTACACCTTC.